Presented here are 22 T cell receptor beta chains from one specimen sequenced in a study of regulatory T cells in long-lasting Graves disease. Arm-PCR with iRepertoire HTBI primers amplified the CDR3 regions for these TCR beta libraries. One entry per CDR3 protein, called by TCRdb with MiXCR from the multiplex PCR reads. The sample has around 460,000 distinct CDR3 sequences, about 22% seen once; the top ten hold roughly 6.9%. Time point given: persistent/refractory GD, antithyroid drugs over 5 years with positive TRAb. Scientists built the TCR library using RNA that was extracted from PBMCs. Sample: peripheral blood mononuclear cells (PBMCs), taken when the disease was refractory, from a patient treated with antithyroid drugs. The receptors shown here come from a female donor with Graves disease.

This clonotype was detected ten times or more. The CDR3 protein is CASTSGGSETQYF. The DNA for the CDR3 is TGTGCCAGCACCTCAGGGGGGTCAGAGACCCAGTACTTC. The J gene is TRBJ2-5, the V gene TRBV28; possibly TRBD1 for D (7 bases). The V gene's germline CDR1 is MDHEN and CDR2 SYDVKM. This CDR3 region has 13 residues. Trimming pared 7 bases from V and 4 bases from J, leaving 13 bases between.

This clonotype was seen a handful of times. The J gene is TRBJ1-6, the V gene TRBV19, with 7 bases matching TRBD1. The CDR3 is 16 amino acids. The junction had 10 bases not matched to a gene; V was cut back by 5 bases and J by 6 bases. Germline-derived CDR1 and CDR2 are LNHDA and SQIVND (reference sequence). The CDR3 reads CASSLSGTAINSPLHF. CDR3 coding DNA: TGTGCCAGTAGTCTTTCCGGGACAGCGATTAATTCACCCCTCCACTTT.

CDR3 bases: TGCGCCAGCAGCCAAGGGGGACTAAGAGAAGAGACCCAGTACTTC. Its translation is CASSQGGLREETQYF. The rearrangement joins TRBV4-1 to TRBJ2-5; 7 bases line up with TRBD2. Unmatched junction bases numbered 5, after V lost 1 base and J lost 3 bases. Germline loops: CDR1 MGHRA, CDR2 YSYEKL. The CDR3 loop spans 15 amino acids.

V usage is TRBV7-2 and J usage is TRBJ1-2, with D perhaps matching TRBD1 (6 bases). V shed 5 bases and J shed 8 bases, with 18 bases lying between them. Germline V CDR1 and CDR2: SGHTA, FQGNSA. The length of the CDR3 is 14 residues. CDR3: CASSLTGAPSGYTF. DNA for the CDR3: TGTGCCAGCAGCCTCACGGGGGCGCCGAGCGGCTACACCTTC.

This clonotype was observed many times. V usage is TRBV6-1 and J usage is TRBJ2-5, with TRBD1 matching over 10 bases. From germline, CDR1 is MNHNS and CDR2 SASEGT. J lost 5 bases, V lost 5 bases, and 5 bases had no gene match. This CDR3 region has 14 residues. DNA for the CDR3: TGTGCCAGCAGTACCGGGACAGGGGACGAGACCCAGTACTTC. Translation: CASSTGTGDETQYF.

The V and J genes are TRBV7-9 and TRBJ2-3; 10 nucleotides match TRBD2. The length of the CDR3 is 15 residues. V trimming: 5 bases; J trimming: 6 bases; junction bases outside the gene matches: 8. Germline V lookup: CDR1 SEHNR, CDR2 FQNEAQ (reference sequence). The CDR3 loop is CASSPPLAGYDTQYF. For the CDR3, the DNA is TGTGCCAGCAGCCCCCCACTAGCGGGATACGATACGCAGTATTTT.

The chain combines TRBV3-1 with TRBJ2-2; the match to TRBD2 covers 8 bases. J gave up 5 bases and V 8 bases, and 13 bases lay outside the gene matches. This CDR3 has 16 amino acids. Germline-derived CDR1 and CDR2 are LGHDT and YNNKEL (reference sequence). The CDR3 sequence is CASALPFGGRTGELFF. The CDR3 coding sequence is TGTGCCAGCGCGCTCCCATTTGGCGGGAGGACCGGGGAGCTGTTTTTT. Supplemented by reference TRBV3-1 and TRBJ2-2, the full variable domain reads DTAVSQTPKYLVTQMGNDKSIKCEQNLGHDTMYWYKQDSKKFLKIMFSYNNKELIINETVPNRFSPKSPDKAHLNLHINSLELGDSAVYFCASALPFGGRTGELFFGEGSRLTVL.

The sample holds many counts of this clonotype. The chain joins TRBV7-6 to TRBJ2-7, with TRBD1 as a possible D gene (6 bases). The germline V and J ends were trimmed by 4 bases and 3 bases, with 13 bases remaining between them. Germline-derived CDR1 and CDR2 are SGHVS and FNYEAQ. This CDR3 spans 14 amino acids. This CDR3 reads CASSSGTLGYEQYF. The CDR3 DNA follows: TGTGCCAGCAGCTCCGGGACACTCGGCTACGAGCAGTACTTC.

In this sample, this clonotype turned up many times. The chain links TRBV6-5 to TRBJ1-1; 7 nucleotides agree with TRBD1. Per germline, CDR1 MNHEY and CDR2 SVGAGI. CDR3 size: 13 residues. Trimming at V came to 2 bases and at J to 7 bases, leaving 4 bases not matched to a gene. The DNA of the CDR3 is TGTGCCAGCAGTTACGAGACAGGGAATGAAGCTTTCTTT. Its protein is CASSYETGNEAFF.

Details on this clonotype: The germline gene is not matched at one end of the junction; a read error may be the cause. The CDR3 nucleotides are TGTGCCAGCAGCTTAAGTAAGGCCGGAACTAGCACATATACGCAGTATTTT. It specifies CASSLSKAGTSTYTQYF. The chain couples TRBV11-2 to TRBJ2-3; D possibly corresponds to TRBD2 (6 bases). This CDR3 has 17 residues. Germline lookup yields CDR1 SGHAT and CDR2 FQNNGV.

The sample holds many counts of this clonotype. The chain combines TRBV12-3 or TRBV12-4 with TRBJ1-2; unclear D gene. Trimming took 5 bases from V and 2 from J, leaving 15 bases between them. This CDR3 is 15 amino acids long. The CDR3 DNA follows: TGTGCCAGCAGTCCTTTGGAGTGGTCCAACTATGGCTACACCTTC. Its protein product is CASSPLEWSNYGYTF.

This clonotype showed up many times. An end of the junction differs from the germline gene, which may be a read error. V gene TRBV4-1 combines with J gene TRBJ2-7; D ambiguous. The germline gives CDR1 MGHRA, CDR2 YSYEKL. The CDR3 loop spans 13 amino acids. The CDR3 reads CASSQARTYEQYF. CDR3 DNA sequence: TGTGCCAGCAGCCAAGCCAGGACCTACGAGCAGTACTTC.

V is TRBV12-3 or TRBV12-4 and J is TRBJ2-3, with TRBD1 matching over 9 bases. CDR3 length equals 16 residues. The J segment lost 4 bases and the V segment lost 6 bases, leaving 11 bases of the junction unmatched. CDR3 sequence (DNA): TGTGCCAGCAGCCGCACGGGACAGGGAAGACCAGATACGCAGTATTTT. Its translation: CASSRTGQGRPDTQYF.

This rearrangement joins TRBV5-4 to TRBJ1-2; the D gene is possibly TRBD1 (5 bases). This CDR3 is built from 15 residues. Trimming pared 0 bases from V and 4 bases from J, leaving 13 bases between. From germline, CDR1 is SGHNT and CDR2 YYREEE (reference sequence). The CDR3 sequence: CASSLAGRISYGYTF. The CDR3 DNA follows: TGTGCCAGCAGCTTGGCGGGACGGATATCCTATGGCTACACCTTC.

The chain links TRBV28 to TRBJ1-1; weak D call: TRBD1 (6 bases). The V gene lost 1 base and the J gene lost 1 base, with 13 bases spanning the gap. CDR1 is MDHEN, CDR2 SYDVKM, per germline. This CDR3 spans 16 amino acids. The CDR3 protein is CASSLLGWGQNTEAFF. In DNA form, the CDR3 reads TGTGCCAGCAGTTTATTGGGATGGGGGCAGAACACTGAAGCTTTCTTT. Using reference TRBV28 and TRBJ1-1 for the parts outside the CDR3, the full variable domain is DVKVTQSSRYLVKRTGEKVFLECVQDMDHENMFWYRQDPGLGLRLIYFSYDVKMKEKGDIPEGYSVSREKKERFSLILESASTNQTSMYLCASSLLGWGQNTEAFFGQGTRLTVV.

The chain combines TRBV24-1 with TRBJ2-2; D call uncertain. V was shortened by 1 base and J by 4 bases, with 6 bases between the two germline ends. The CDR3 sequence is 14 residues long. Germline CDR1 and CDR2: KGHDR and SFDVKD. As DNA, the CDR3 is TGTGCCACCAGTGATTTAAAGGGCACCGGGGAGCTGTTTTTT. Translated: CATSDLKGTGELFF.

The CDR3 bases are TGTGCCAGCGGGGACAGGGGAGGGACAGATACGCAGTATTTT. This sequence encodes CASGDRGGTDTQYF. This chain joins TRBV2 and TRBJ2-3, with 10 bases aligning to TRBD1. Germline CDR1 and CDR2: SNHLY and FYNNEI. This CDR3 is 14 amino acids long. V gave up 8 bases and J gave up 3 bases; unmatched junction bases: 5.

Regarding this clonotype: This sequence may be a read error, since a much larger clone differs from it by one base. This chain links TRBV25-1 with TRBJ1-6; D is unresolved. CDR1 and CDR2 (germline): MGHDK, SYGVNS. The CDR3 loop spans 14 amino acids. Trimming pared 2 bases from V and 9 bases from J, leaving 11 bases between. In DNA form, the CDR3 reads TGTGCCAGCAGTGAAGGACGGGAGGCTTCACCCCTCCACTTT. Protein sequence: CASSEGREASPLHF.

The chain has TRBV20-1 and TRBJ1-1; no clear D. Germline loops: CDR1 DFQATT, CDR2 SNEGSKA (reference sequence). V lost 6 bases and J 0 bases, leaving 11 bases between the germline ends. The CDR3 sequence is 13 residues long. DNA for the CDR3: TGCAGTGCCCACGAGGGTTTGAACACTGAAGCTTTCTTT. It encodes CSAHEGLNTEAFF.

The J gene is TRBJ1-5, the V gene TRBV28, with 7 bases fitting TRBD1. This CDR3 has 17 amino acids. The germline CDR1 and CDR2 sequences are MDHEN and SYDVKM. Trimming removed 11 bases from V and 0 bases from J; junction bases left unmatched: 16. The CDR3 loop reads CAGSDRVSGDSNQPQHF. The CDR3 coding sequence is TGTGCCGGCTCCGACAGGGTGAGTGGTGATAGCAATCAGCCCCAGCATTTT.

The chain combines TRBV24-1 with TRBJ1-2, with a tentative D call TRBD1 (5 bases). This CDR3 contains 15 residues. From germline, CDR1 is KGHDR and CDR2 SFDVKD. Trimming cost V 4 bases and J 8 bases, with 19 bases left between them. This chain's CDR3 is CATSERDGGWRGYTF. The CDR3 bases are TGTGCCACCAGTGAGCGGGACGGTGGATGGAGGGGCTACACCTTC.

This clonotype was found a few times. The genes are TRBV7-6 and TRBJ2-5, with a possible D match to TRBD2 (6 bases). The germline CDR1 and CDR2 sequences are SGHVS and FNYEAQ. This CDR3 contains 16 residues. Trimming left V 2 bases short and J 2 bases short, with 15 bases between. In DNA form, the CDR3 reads TGTGCCAGCAGCTTATTCGGGGCGGGGCAGCAAGAGACCCAGTACTTC. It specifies CASSLFGAGQQETQYF.